This T cell receptor beta chain was captured by sequencing in a study of blood T cell repertoires in COVID-19. Libraries were prepared by immunoSEQ multiplex PCR; TCRdb keeps only in-frame clonotypes and omits some of them. The sample yields some 57,000 clones, 80% to 90% seen once. Germline CDR1 reads KGHDR; CDR2 reads SFDVKD. V lost 8 bases, J lost 5 bases, and 13 bases stayed unmatched. There are 16 residues in the CDR3. The material sequenced was peripheral blood. This clonotype originated in a man aged 55-75 years with acute or convalescent COVID-19. The chain has TRBV24-1 and TRBJ2-1; 8 bases fit TRBD1. CDR3 bases: TGTGCCACCACCGATGGGGGAGAGGGACAGGACAATGAGCAGTTCTTC. It yields the protein CATTDGGEGQDNEQFF.